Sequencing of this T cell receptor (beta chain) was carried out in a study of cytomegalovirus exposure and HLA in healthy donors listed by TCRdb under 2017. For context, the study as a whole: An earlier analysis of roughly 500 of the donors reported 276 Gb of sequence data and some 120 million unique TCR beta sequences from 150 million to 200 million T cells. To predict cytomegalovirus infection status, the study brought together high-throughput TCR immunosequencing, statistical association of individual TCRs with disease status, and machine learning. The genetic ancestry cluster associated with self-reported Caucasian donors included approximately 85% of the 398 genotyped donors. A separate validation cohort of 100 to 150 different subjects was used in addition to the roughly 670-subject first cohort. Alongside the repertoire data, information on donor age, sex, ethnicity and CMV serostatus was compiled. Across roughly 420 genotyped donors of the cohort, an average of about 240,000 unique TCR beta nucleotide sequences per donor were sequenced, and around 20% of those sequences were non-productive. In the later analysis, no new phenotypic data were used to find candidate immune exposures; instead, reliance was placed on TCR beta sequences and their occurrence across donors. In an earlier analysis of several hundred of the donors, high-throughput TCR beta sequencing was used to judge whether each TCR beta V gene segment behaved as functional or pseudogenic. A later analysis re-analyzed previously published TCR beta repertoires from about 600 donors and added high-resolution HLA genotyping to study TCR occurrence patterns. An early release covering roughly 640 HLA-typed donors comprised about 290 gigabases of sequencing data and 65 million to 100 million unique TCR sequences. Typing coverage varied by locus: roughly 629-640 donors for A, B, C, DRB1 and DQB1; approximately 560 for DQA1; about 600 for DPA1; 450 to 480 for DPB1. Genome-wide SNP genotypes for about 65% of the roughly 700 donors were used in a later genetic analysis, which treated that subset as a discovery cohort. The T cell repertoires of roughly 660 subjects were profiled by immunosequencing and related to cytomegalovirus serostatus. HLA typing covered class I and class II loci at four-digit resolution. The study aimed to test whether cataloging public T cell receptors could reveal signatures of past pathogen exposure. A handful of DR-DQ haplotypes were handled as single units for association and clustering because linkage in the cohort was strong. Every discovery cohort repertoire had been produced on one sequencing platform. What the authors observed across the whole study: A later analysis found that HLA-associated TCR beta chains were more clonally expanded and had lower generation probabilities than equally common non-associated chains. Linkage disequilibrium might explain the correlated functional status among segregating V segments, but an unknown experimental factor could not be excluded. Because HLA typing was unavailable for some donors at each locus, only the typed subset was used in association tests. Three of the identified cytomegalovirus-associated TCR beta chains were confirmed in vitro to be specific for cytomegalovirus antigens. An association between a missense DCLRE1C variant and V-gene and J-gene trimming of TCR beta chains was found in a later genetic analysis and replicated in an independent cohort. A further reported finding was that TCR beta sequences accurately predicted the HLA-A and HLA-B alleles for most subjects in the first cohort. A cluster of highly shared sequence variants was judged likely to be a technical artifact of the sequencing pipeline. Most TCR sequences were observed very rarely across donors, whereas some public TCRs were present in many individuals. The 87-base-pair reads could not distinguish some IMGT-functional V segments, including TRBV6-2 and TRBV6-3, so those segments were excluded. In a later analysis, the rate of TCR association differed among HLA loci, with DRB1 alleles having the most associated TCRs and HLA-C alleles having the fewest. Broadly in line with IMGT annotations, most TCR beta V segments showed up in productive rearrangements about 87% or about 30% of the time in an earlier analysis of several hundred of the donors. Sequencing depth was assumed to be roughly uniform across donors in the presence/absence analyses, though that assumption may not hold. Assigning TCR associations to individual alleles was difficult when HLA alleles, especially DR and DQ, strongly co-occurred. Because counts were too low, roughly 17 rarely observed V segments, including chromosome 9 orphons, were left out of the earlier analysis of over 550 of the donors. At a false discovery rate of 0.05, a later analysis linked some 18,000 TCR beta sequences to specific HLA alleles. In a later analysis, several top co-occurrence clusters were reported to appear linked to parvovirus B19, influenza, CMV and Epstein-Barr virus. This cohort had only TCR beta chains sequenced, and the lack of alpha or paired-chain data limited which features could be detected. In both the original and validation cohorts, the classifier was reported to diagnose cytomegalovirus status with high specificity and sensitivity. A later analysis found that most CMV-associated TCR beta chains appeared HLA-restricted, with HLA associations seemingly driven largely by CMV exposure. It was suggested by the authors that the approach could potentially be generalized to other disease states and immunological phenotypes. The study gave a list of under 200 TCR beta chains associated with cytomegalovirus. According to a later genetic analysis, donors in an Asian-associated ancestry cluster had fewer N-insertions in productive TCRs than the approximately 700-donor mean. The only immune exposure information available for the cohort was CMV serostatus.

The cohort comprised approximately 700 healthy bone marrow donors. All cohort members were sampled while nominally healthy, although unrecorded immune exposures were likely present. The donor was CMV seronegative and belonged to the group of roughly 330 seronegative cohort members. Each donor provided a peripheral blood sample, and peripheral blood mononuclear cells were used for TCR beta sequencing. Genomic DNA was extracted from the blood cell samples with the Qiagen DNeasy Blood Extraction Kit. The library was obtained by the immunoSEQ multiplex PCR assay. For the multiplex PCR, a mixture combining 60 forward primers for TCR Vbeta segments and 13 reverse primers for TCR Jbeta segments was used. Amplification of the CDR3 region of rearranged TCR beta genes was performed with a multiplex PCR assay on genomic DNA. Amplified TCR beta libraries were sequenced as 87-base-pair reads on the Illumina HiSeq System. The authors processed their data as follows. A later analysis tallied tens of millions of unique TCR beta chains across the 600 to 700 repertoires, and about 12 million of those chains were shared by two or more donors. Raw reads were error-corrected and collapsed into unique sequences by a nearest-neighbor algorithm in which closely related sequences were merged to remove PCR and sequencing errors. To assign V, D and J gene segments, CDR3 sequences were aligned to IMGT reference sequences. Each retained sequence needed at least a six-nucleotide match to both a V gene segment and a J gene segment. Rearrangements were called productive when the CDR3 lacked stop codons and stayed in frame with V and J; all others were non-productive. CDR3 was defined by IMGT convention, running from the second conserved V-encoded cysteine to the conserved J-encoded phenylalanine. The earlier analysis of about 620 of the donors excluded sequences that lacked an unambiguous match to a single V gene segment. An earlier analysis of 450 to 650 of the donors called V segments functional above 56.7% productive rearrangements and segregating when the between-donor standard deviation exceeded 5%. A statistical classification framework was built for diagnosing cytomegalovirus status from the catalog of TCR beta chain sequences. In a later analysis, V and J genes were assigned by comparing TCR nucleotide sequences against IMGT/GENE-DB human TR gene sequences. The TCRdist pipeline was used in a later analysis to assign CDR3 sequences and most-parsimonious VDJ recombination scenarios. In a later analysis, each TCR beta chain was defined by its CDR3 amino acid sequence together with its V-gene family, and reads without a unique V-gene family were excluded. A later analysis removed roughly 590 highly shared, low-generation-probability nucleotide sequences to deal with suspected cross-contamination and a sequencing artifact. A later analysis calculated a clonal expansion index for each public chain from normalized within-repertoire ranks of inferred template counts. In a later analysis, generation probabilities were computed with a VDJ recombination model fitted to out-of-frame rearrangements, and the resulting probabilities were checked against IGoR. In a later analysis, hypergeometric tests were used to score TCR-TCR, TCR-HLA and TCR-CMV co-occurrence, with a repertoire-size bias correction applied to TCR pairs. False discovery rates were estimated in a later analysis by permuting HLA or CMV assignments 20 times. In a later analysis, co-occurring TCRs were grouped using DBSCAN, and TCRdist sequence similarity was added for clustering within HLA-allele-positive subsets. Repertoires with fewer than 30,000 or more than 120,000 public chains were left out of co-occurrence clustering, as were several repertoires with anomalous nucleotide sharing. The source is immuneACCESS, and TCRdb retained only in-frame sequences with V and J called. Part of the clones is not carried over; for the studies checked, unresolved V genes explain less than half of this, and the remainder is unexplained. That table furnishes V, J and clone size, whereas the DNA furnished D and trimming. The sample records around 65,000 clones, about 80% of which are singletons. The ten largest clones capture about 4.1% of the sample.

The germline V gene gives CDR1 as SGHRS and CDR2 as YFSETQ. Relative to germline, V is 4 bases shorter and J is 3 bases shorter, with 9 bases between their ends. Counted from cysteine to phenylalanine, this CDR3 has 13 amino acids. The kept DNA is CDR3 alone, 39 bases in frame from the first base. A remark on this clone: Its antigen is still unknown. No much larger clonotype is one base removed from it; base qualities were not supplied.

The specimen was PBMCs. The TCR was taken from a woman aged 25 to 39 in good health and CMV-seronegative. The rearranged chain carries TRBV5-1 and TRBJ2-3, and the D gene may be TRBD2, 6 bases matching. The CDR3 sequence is CASSVGLTDTQYF. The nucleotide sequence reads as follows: TGCGCCAGCAGCGTGGGACTGACAGATACGCAGTATTTT.